The next 19 T cell receptor beta chains were all read from a single sample in a study of regulatory T cells in long-lasting Graves disease. Time point of the sample: persistent/refractory GD, antithyroid drugs over 5 years with positive TRAb. The TCR library was made from RNA extracted from PBMCs. Arm-PCR of CDR3 regions and iRepertoire HTBI primers were used to build TCR beta libraries. MiXCR, run by TCRdb on the multiplex PCR reads, gives a single entry per CDR3 protein. The sample contains fewer than 450,000 distinct CDR3 sequences, less than 25% of which appear only once. Sequenced material: peripheral blood mononuclear cells (PBMCs), taken when the disease was refractory, from a patient treated with antithyroid drugs. The receptors here all came from a female donor with Graves disease.

This clonotype was observed many times. This rearrangement joins TRBV12-3 or TRBV12-4 to TRBJ1-1; a weak D match, TRBD1 (5 bases). The CDR3 length is 14 residues. Trimming removed 7 bases from V and 3 bases from J, with 15 bases in between. Here the CDR3 DNA reads TGTGCCAGCACCCCGGGGGGTCGAGACACTGAAGCTTTCTTT. Encoded protein: CASTPGGRDTEAFF.

This chain connects TRBV13 to TRBJ2-5; 9 nucleotides agree with TRBD2. The J segment lost 4 bases and the V segment lost 5 bases, leaving 8 bases of the junction unmatched. The CDR3 loop spans 15 amino acids. Germline V gives CDR1 PRHDT, CDR2 FYEKMQ (reference sequence). The CDR3 loop reads CASSPASGTVETQYF. CDR3 in DNA: TGTGCCAGCAGCCCCGCTAGCGGGACTGTAGAGACCCAGTACTTC.

This clonotype was recorded many times. The chain recombines TRBV20-1 with TRBJ2-7, with D uncertain. The CDR3 contains 15 residues. Germline lookup yields CDR1 DFQATT and CDR2 SNEGSKA (reference sequence). Trimming stripped 0 bases from V and 0 bases from J, with 12 bases between. The CDR3 bases are TGCAGTGCTAGAGATCAGGCTATGATCTCCTACGAGCAGTACTTC. Translation: CSARDQAMISYEQYF.

Here the CDR3 DNA reads TGTGCCAGCGCCCCCGCCGGGGGGATTACGCAGTATTTT. Its translation: CASAPAGGITQYF. V is TRBV7-2 and J is TRBJ2-3; 7 bases agree with TRBD2. The CDR3 consists of 13 residues. CDR1 and CDR2 (germline): SGHTA, FQGNSA. V shed 8 bases, J shed 8 bases, and the junction held 10 bases outside the gene matches.

The chain has TRBV12-3 or TRBV12-4 and TRBJ2-1; 9 bases agree with TRBD2. Germline trimming cut 6 bases from V and 2 bases from J; bases unmatched to any gene: 20. The CDR3 covers 20 residues. The CDR3 reads CASSPPPGLARQRTYNEQFF. In DNA form, the CDR3 reads TGTGCCAGCAGCCCCCCGCCCGGACTAGCGAGACAAAGGACCTACAATGAGCAGTTCTTC.

This clonotype occurred many times. The chain employs TRBV5-5 and TRBJ2-5; the match to TRBD1 covers 10 bases. V shed 3 bases, J shed 3 bases, and the junction held 5 bases outside the gene matches. The germline CDR1 and CDR2 sequences are SGHKS and YYEKEE (reference sequence). The CDR3 loop spans 15 amino acids. CDR3 DNA: TGTGCCAGCAGCTCGGACAGGGGGTGGAAAGAGACCCAGTACTTC. Translating it yields CASSSDRGWKETQYF.

At least ten counts were recorded for this clonotype. The chain uses TRBV7-8 and TRBJ2-5; D may be TRBD1 or TRBD2 (5 bases each). Trimming took 3 bases from V and 5 from J, leaving 13 bases between them. Per the germline V gene, CDR1 is SGHVS and CDR2 is FQNEAQ. The CDR3 is 14 residues long. The CDR3 DNA is TGTGCCAGCAGCTTCCGGGGACCAGTGGAGACCCAGTACTTC. Residues: CASSFRGPVETQYF.

In its sample, this clonotype was seen a few times. It is likely a read error: a sequence one base away is far more abundant. The chain combines TRBV11-2 with TRBJ2-4, with TRBD2 matching 8 bases. Unmatched junction bases numbered 16, after V lost 5 bases and J lost 13 bases. The germline CDR1 and CDR2 sequences are SGHAT and FQNNGV. This CDR3 is 15 amino acids long. CDR3 bases: TGTGCCAGCAGCGCCGTCACGGGAGGGAGGGAGGCCCAGTACTTC. Translated, it gives CASSAVTGGREAQYF.

This clonotype was picked up many times. This chain connects TRBV24-1 to TRBJ2-7, with TRBD2 matching 8 bases. Germline CDR1 reads KGHDR; CDR2 reads SFDVKD. The CDR3 covers 14 residues. The V and J ends lost 3 bases and 5 bases, in that order; junction bases with no gene match: 5. CDR3 region: CATSDRAGENEQYF. Here the CDR3 DNA reads TGTGCCACCAGTGATAGAGCGGGAGAAAACGAGCAGTACTTC.

Regarding this clonotype: This may be a read error, as it is one base from a much larger clone. The V gene is TRBV20-1, the J gene TRBJ1-4, with a tentative D call TRBD1 (6 bases). The CDR3 extends over 13 amino acids. CDR1 is DFQATT and CDR2 is SNEGSKA in the germline V gene (reference sequence). V gave up 4 bases and J gave up 7 bases, with 13 bases separating them. The CDR3 is CSAIVGACEKLFF. DNA of the CDR3: TGCAGTGCTATTGTGGGGGCATGTGAAAAACTGTTTTTT.

This clonotype was seen only a few times. The rearrangement uses TRBV5-1 and TRBJ2-7; TRBD1 matches at 11 bases. V trimming: 4 bases; J trimming: 7 bases; junction bases outside the gene matches: 4. The CDR3 has 13 residues. Per the germline V gene, CDR1 is SGHRS and CDR2 is YFSETQ. CDR3 in DNA: TGCGCCAGCAGCGAGGGACAGGGGGATGAGCAGTACTTC. It specifies CASSEGQGDEQYF.

This clonotype was counted between two and nine times. The chain is built from TRBV7-6 and TRBJ2-2, with D hard to call. The germline V gene has CDR1 SGHVS and CDR2 FNYEAQ. V was pared by 3 bases and J by 0 bases, with 8 bases between. The CDR3 extends over 15 amino acids. The CDR3 region is CASSFALSNTGELFF. CDR3 coding DNA: TGTGCCAGCAGCTTTGCACTGTCGAACACCGGGGAGCTGTTTTTT.

This clonotype occurred many times. V is TRBV30 and J is TRBJ2-5; a weak D match, TRBD1 (5 bases). This CDR3 contains 16 residues. Germline CDR1 reads GTSNPN; CDR2 reads SVGIG (reference sequence). Trimming pared 0 bases from V and 4 bases from J, leaving 18 bases between. For the CDR3, the DNA is TGTGCCTGGAGTGTAGGGGCAGGCCGGATGGGAGAGACCCAGTACTTC. This encodes CAWSVGAGRMGETQYF.

This clonotype showed up just a few times. The chain uses TRBV20-1 and TRBJ2-3; D possibly uses TRBD1 or TRBD2 (6 bases each). The DNA matches TRBJ2-5 better at its end, which makes the J call doubtful. The CDR3 contains 15 residues. The V gene's germline CDR1 is DFQATT and CDR2 SNEGSKA (reference sequence). CDR3 sequence (DNA): TGCAGTGCTAAAAGGGGGGACTCTTTAACGGGGACCCAGTACTTC. As protein: CSAKRGDSLTGTQYF.

Worth noting for this clonotype: This may be a read error: a much more frequent sequence differs by one nucleotide. The chain links TRBV28 to TRBJ1-1; TRBD1 is a possible D gene (6 bases). CDR1 MDHEN and CDR2 SYDVKM come from the germline V gene. The CDR3 has 13 residues. CDR3 sequence: CTSFQGPHTEAFF. CDR3 DNA: TGTACCAGCTTCCAGGGGCCTCACACTGAAGCTTTCTTT.

This clonotype was counted a single time. V is TRBV7-9 and J is TRBJ2-7; D is undetermined. The CDR3 has 14 residues. The germline V and J ends were trimmed by 3 bases and 3 bases, with 12 bases remaining between them. Germline CDR1 and CDR2: SEHNR and FQNEAQ (reference sequence). The CDR3 DNA is TGTGCCAGCAGCTTGAGTGGGAACTTCTACGAGCAGTACTTC. This encodes CASSLSGNFYEQYF. Combining the CDR3 with reference TRBV7-9 and TRBJ2-7 gives the whole variable domain DTGVSQNPRHKITKRGQNVTFRCDPISEHNRLYWYRQTLGQGPEFLTYFQNEAQLEKSRLLSDRFSAERPKGSFSTLEIQRTEQGDSAMYLCASSLSGNFYEQYFGPGTRLTVT.

The chain has TRBV6-2 or TRBV6-3 and TRBJ2-1, with a tentative D call TRBD2 (7 bases). Germline loops: CDR1 MNHEY, CDR2 SVGEGT. V was shortened by 5 bases and J by 5 bases, with 16 bases between the two germline ends. The CDR3 contains 15 residues. CDR3 bases: TGTGCCAGCAGTGAAGAGGGGGGGCTGAACAATGAGCAGTTCTTC. It is translated as CASSEEGGLNNEQFF.

This clonotype was counted between two and nine times. The DNA of the CDR3 is TGTGCCAGCAGTCTAGGGGGGAGGTACGATGAGCAGTTCTTC. It encodes CASSLGGRYDEQFF. The chain carries TRBV28 and TRBJ2-1; TRBD1 or TRBD2 may be the D gene (6 bases each). Germline-derived CDR1 and CDR2 are MDHEN and SYDVKM. The V gene lost 5 bases and the J gene lost 8 bases, with 16 bases spanning the gap. This CDR3 spans 14 amino acids.

The rearrangement uses TRBV2 and TRBJ2-2; D is unresolved. Germline V gene sequence: CDR1 SNHLY, CDR2 FYNNEI. The CDR3 sequence is 14 residues long. V was shortened by 4 bases and J by 9 bases, with 15 bases between the two germline ends. The chain's CDR3 is CASSVRLGARELFF. Written as DNA, the CDR3 is TGTGCCAGCAGTGTTCGTCTGGGCGCGCGGGAGCTGTTTTTT. The full variable domain, completed using reference TRBV2 and TRBJ2-2, is EPEVTQTPSHQVTQMGQEVILRCVPISNHLYFYWYRQILGQKVEFLVSFYNNEISEKSEIFDDQFSVERPDGSNFTLKIRSTKLEDSAMYFCASSVRLGARELFFGEGSRLTVL.